Sequencing of this TCR beta chain was carried out in a study of T-cell memory formation after mild COVID-19. Broader study findings: Pre-infection memory held some responding clones, suggesting pre-existing cross-reactive T cells responded.

Germline CDR1 is LNHDA and CDR2 is SQIVND (reference sequence). Deletions cut 3 bases from V and 6 bases from J, with 11 bases between. This CDR3 is built from 13 residues. The authors produced TCR alpha and TCR beta cDNA libraries with sample barcodes and UMIs by 5'RACE using constant-segment primers. TCRdb itself ran the 5' RACE reads through MiXCR, one entry per CDR3 protein. In the table there are fewer than 650,000 distinct CDR3 sequences, less than 25% of which are singletons. This clonotype was recorded a few times. Its matching antigen is unknown. The rearrangement links TRBV19 to TRBJ1-2; D gene ambiguous. The receptor was derived from an adult woman who had mild COVID-19 (a few samples of this study predate the infection). Cell type and time point are not known. The sample taken for sequencing was PBMCs or a T cell subset sorted from them (not recorded which). DNA for the CDR3: TGTGCCAGTAGTATTTCCCTTAGGGATGGCTACACCTTC. Encoded protein: CASSISLRDGYTF.